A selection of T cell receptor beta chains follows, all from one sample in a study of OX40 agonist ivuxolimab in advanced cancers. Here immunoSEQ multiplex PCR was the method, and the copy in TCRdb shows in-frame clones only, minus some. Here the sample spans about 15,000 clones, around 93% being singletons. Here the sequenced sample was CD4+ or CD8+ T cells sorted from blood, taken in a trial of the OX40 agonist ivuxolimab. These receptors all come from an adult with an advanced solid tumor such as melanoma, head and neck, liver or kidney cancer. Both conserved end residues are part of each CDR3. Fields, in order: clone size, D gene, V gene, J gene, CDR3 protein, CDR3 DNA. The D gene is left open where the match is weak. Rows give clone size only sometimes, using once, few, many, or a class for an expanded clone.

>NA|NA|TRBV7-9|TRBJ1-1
CASREYGGNTEAFF
TGTGCCAGCAGGGAATACGGGGGAAACACTGAAGCTTTCTTT
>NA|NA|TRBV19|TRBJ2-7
CASSMGDEQYF
TGTGCCAGTAGTATGGGGGACGAGCAGTACTTC
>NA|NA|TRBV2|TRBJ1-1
CASLPGGTIDEAFF
TGTGCCAGTCTACCCGGCGGCACGATTGATGAAGCTTTCTTT
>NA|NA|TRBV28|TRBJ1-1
CASSGDGLNTEAFF
TGTGCCAGCAGCGGGGACGGGTTGAACACTGAAGCTTTCTTT
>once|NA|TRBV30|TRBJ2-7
CAWSPGLGLTEQYF
TGTGCCTGGAGCCCCGGACTGGGTTTGACGGAGCAGTACTTC
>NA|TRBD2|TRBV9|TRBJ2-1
CASSGGTSGSSYNEQFF
TGTGCCAGCAGCGGCGGGACTAGCGGGAGCTCCTACAATGAGCAGTTCTTC
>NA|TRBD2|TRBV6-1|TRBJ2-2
CASSTSGGLGGELFF
TGTGCCAGCAGCACTAGCGGGGGGCTCGGCGGGGAGCTGTTTTTT
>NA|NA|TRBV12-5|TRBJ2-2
CASGLGPTGNTGELFF
TGTGCTAGTGGTTTGGGCCCAACAGGGAACACCGGGGAGCTGTTTTTT
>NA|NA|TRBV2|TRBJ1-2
CASSGMTGLYGYTF
TGTGCCAGCAGTGGGATGACAGGCCTCTATGGCTACACCTTC
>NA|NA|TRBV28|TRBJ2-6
CASCERSGANVLTF
TGTGCCAGCTGTGAACGGAGTGGGGCCAACGTCCTGACTTTC
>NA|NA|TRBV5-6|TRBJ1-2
CASSLTLAIGYGYTF
TGTGCCAGCAGCTTGACTCTGGCTATCGGCTATGGCTACACCTTC
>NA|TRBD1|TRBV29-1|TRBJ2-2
CSVLPGQHTGELFF
TGCAGCGTTCTCCCGGGACAGCACACCGGGGAGCTGTTTTTT
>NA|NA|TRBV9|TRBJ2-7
CASSEATGSYEQYF
TGTGCCAGCAGCGAGGCGACAGGCTCCTACGAGCAGTACTTC
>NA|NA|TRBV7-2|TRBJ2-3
CASSLGGVPDTQYF
TGTGCCAGCAGCTTAGGGGGGGTTCCAGATACGCAGTATTTT